A single T cell receptor (beta chain) is shown here with its context. Its matching antigen is unknown. V was clipped by 0 bases and J by 0 bases, with 12 bases between them. CDR3 length: 17 residues. Germline V gene data show CDR1 as SGHTA and CDR2 as FQGNSA. Quantitative 5'-RACE with molecular barcodes produced the TCR beta libraries. One entry per CDR3 protein results from TCRdb running MiXCR on the 5' RACE reads. The sample shows 470,000 or so distinct CDR3 sequences, roughly 26% of them seen only once. The data derive from a study of CD8 T cells in ankylosing spondylitis. Points from the study as a whole: The study looked at matched synovial fluid samples from ankylosing spondylitis patients. Disease-linked clones were reported to be significantly enriched there. Roughly eight highly homologous variants made up a TCR beta motif that seemed to typify ankylosing spondylitis blood.

The source is a male donor with ankylosing spondylitis. Material for sequencing was blood, either unsorted or a sorted T cell fraction (not recorded which). The genes are TRBV7-2 and TRBJ2-1; weak D call: TRBD2 (5 bases). The CDR3 nucleotides are TGTGCCAGCAGCTTAGCTTTCGGACTGAGCTCCTACAATGAGCAGTTCTTC. Its translation is CASSLAFGLSSYNEQFF.